The 3 T cell receptor beta chains below all came from one sample that was sequenced in a study of T cell responses to AZD1222 COVID-19 vaccine (dated by TCRdb to 2020 to 2022). This sample's time point label indicates: about 28 days (+/-7) after the second vaccine dose. What this sample's treatment or condition label stands for: meningococcal conjugate vaccine given as trial control. Receptor amplification or capture employed the immunoSEQ multiplex PCR assay. This immuneACCESS table, as held by TCRdb, lists in-frame sequences with V and J called but not all clones. Of the missing ones, under half trace to an unresolved V gene in checked studies; the others have no known cause. The table for this sample lists approximately 130,000 clones; about 82% of them were counted only once. The top ten clonotypes cover more than 7.5% of the sample. The sequenced sample was peripheral blood, obtained 28 days after the second dose of the MenACWY control vaccine. All receptors come from an adult who received the MenACWY meningococcal vaccine as a control.

This sequence joins TRBV10-3 and TRBJ2-1, with D tentatively TRBD1 or TRBD2 (5 bases each). Germline CDR1 reads ENHRY; CDR2 reads SYGVKD. This CDR3 has 14 amino acids. V shed 3 bases and J shed 8 bases, with 14 bases lying between them. CDR3 sequence: CAISEGLPGHEQFF. In DNA, the CDR3 is TGTGCCATCAGTGAAGGACTCCCAGGGCATGAGCAGTTCTTC.

The sample holds one count of this clone. The chain is built from TRBV4-1 and TRBJ2-3, with D possibly matching TRBD2 (5 bases). The CDR3 is made up of 15 amino acids. Germline V CDR1 and CDR2: MGHRA, YSYEKL. V lost 0 bases, J lost 2 bases, and 9 bases lay in between. CDR3 in amino acids: CASSQDWRPTDTQYF. The CDR3 DNA follows: TGCGCCAGCAGCCAAGACTGGAGGCCCACAGATACGCAGTATTTT.

V and J are TRBV11-2 and TRBJ1-3; D possibly corresponds to TRBD1 (5 bases). The CDR3 length is 19 residues. The germline gives CDR1 SGHAT, CDR2 FQNNGV. The V end was cut by 2 bases, the J end by 0 bases, with 20 bases between. CDR3: CASSLSLSEGIYSGNTIYF. CDR3 nucleotide sequence: TGTGCCAGCAGCTTATCTCTGTCCGAGGGGATATACTCTGGAAACACCATATATTTT.